This note documents a single T cell receptor beta chain sequence. The target antigen is unknown. Assay used: immunoSEQ multiplex PCR; TCRdb lists only in-frame clones, some missing. The sample lists about 130,000 clones, over 90% seen once, with roughly 7.2% in the top ten. The sample is drawn from a study of T cell responses to AZD1222 COVID-19 vaccine. The wider study: Samples with a second dose at about 4 or about 12 weeks were pooled together. Findings of the study overall: Reports say nearly half of spike-specific TCRs go after unmutated variant regions. At 160-218 and 743-854, vaccine-associated CD4 TCRs were dominant, and they spanned spike. Recipients of AZD1222 seropositive at baseline numbered only 6 or 7.

The CDR3 totals 17 residues. J gave up 4 bases and V 0 bases, and 9 bases lay outside the gene matches. From germline, CDR1 is ENHRY and CDR2 SYGVKD. The clonotype originates from an adult in good health. Here the sequenced sample was peripheral blood, taken on day 0 of AZD1222 vaccination. J is TRBJ2-7 and V is TRBV10-3; 10 nucleotides align to TRBD2. In DNA form, the CDR3 reads TGTGCCATCAGTGAGTCGGGTCTAGCGGGAGTAAGTTACGAGCAGTACTTC. Translation gives CAISESGLAGVSYEQYF.